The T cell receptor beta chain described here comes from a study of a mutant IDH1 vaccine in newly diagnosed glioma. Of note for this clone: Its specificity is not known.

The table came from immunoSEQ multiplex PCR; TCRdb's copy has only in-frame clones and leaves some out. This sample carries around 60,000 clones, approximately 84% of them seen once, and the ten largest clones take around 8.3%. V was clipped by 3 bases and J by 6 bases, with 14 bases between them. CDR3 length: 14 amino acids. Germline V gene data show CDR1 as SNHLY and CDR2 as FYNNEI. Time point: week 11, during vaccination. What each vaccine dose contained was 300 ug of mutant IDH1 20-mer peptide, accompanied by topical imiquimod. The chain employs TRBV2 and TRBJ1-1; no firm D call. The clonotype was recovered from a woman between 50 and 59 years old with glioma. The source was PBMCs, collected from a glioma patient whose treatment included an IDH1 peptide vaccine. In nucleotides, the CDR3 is TGTGCCAGCAGTGACGGGGTCGTCCCTCCTGAAGCTTTCTTT. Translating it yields CASSDGVVPPEAFF.